Listed here are 20 T cell receptor beta chains from one sample, sequenced in a study of vaccination and CD4 T cells after COVID-19. These TCRs' antigens remain unknown. Researchers used the Oncomine TCR Beta short-read assay to sequence DNA from cultured CD4+ T cells. Using its own MiXCR run on the PCR reads, TCRdb lists one record per CDR3 protein. Of under 15,000 distinct CDR3 sequences detected, less than 70% appear once; the ten largest clones hold around 7.4%. The sample's treatment: approximately 10-day PBMC culture with coronavirus spike peptide pools or control peptides (ViraFEST assay). This material consisted of CD4+ T cells from blood, cultured in vitro, taken before SARS-CoV-2 vaccination. These receptors all stem from a human donor who had recovered from COVID-19.

This clonotype has only a few counts. This rearrangement joins TRBV20-1 to TRBJ2-7; the D gene is possibly TRBD1 (6 bases). The V gene's germline CDR1 is DFQATT and CDR2 SNEGSKA (reference sequence). Trimming shortened V by 7 bases and J by 2 bases, and 15 bases separated the two germline ends. The CDR3 length is 13 residues. CDR3 sequence reads: CSVRTGMTYEQYF. CDR3 sequence (DNA): TGCAGTGTTCGAACAGGGATGACCTACGAGCAGTACTTC.

This clonotype was seen a few times. The chain carries TRBV27 and TRBJ1-5; 9 bases are a match to TRBD1. V was pared by 8 bases and J by 4 bases, with 9 bases of the junction left unmatched. CDR1 and CDR2 (germline): MNHEY, SMNVEV (reference sequence). The CDR3 extends over 15 amino acids. As DNA, the CDR3 is TGTGCCAGCGTCCCCTCGACAGGGGGGAATCAGCCCCAGCATTTT. Translation gives CASVPSTGGNQPQHF.

This chain joins TRBV4-3 and TRBJ2-3, with 9 bases identical to TRBD2. This CDR3 has 17 amino acids. CDR1 and CDR2 (germline): LGHNA, YSLEER. V was clipped by 4 bases and J by 5 bases; unmatched bases: 13. CDR3 sequence reads: CASSPGRAAGGKDTQYF. CDR3 sequence (DNA): TGCGCCAGCAGCCCGGGACGAGCAGCGGGAGGAAAAGATACGCAGTATTTT.

The rearrangement links TRBV20-1 to TRBJ1-5; D gene uncertain. Germline assignment: CDR1 DFQATT and CDR2 SNEGSKA (reference sequence). Deletions cut 1 base from V and 5 bases from J, with 6 bases between. The CDR3 spans 12 residues. CDR3 sequence (DNA): TGCAGTGCTAGAGTAGGGTATCAGCCCCAGCATTTT. It is translated as CSARVGYQPQHF.

This sequence joins TRBV7-3 and TRBJ2-3, with 8 nucleotides matching TRBD2. The germline V gene encodes CDR1 SGHTA and CDR2 FQGTGA. The CDR3 covers 17 residues. V shed 2 bases and J 0 bases; nucleotides not matched to a gene: 7. Written as DNA, the CDR3 is TGTGCCAGCAGCTTATTTGCTAGCGGGCCAAGCACAGATACGCAGTATTTT. Translated, it gives CASSLFASGPSTDTQYF.

V gene TRBV28 combines with J gene TRBJ2-7; TRBD2 matches 7 bases. CDR3 length equals 15 residues. V was pared by 5 bases and J by 1 base, with 8 bases of the junction left unmatched. The germline CDR1 and CDR2 sequences are MDHEN and SYDVKM. This chain's CDR3 is CASSPGGAGSYEQYF. DNA of the CDR3: TGTGCCAGCAGTCCAGGAGGAGCGGGGTCCTACGAGCAGTACTTC.

The rearrangement uses TRBV7-6 and TRBJ2-2, with 10 bases fitting TRBD2. Germline values: CDR1 SGHVS, CDR2 FNYEAQ. The V segment lost 2 bases and the J segment 5 bases; nucleotides outside the gene matches: 5. The CDR3 has 16 residues. This chain's CDR3 is CASSLLAGDKTGELFF. As DNA, the CDR3 is TGTGCCAGCAGCTTACTAGCGGGAGATAAGACCGGGGAGCTGTTTTTT.

The CDR3 coding sequence is TGTGCCACCAGTGACTCCGACAGGGTTAGCCACGAGCAGTACTTC. Protein product: CATSDSDRVSHEQYF. The rearrangement joins TRBV24-1 to TRBJ2-7, with 7 bases that match TRBD1. Germline V gives CDR1 KGHDR, CDR2 SFDVKD. With 4 bases clipped from V and 5 bases from J, the junction kept 10 bases outside the gene matches. The CDR3 length is 15 residues.

The rearrangement uses TRBV20-1 and TRBJ2-7; unclear D gene. The CDR3 spans 14 residues. Germline lookup yields CDR1 DFQATT and CDR2 SNEGSKA (reference sequence). Trimming left V 3 bases short and J 3 bases short, with 15 bases between. CDR3 loop: CSASIGRADYEQYF. The CDR3, as DNA: TGCAGTGCTAGTATAGGTCGGGCCGACTACGAGCAGTACTTC.

The chain is built from TRBV28 and TRBJ2-2; 12 bases map to TRBD1. J lost 9 bases, V lost 11 bases, and 10 bases had no gene match. CDR1 is MDHEN, CDR2 SYDVKM, per germline. The CDR3 consists of 14 residues. The CDR3 here is CASWGQGARRELFF. CDR3 DNA sequence: TGTGCCTCATGGGGACAGGGGGCGCGGAGGGAGCTGTTTTTT.

This chain links TRBV19 with TRBJ1-6, with D tentatively TRBD1 (6 bases). Germline CDR1 LNHDA, CDR2 SQIVND (reference sequence). The V gene lost 6 bases and the J gene lost 1 base, with 7 bases spanning the gap. The CDR3 loop spans 14 amino acids. The CDR3 sequence is CASRGGSYNSPLHF. Here the CDR3 DNA reads TGTGCCAGTAGAGGGGGTTCCTATAATTCACCCCTCCACTTT. Looking up the rest from reference TRBV19 and TRBJ1-6 gives the full variable domain: DGGITQSPKYLFRKEGQNVTLSCEQNLNHDAMYWYRQDPGQGLRLIYYSQIVNDFQKGDIAEGYSVSREKKESFPLTVTSAQKNPTAFYLCASRGGSYNSPLHFGNGTRLTVT.

This clonotype was picked up one time. The rearrangement uses TRBV20-1 and TRBJ2-3, with 10 nucleotides matching TRBD2. The germline gives CDR1 DFQATT, CDR2 SNEGSKA (reference sequence). J gave up 4 bases and V 3 bases, and 13 bases lay outside the gene matches. CDR3 length: 17 residues. In DNA form, the CDR3 reads TGCAGTGCTAGGGGGGACTTTCTAGCGGGAGCCTCAGATACGCAGTATTTT. Protein: CSARGDFLAGASDTQYF.

This clonotype was picked up a small number of times. The J gene is TRBJ2-3, the V gene TRBV2, with TRBD2 as a possible D gene (5 bases). Trimming removed 3 bases at V and 1 base at J, with 14 bases between. Germline lookup yields CDR1 SNHLY and CDR2 FYNNEI. CDR3 size: 16 residues. In nucleotides, the CDR3 is TGTGCCAGCAGTGATTATGGGCGGGTTGGCACAGATACGCAGTATTTT. Translation: CASSDYGRVGTDTQYF.

The chain uses TRBV27 and TRBJ2-5, with 7 bases that match TRBD1. V trimming: 4 bases; J trimming: 2 bases; junction bases outside the gene matches: 4. Germline V lookup: CDR1 MNHEY, CDR2 SMNVEV (reference sequence). The CDR3 is made up of 14 amino acids. The CDR3 sequence is CASSSDRAQETQYF. DNA for the CDR3: TGTGCCAGCAGTTCCGACAGGGCGCAAGAGACCCAGTACTTC.

The chain uses TRBV10-1 and TRBJ2-7, with TRBD2 as a possible D gene (5 bases). Germline V gene data show CDR1 as WNHNN and CDR2 as SYGVQD (reference sequence). The CDR3 loop spans 15 amino acids. Trimming shortened V by 2 bases and J by 5 bases, and 16 bases separated the two germline ends. Here the CDR3 DNA reads TGCGCCAGCAGTGAGCTGGAGGTTTGGGTGGACGAGCAGTACTTC. This translates into CASSELEVWVDEQYF.

This chain links TRBV7-9 with TRBJ2-2; D is ambiguous. Trimming took off 5 bases at V and 2 bases at J, with 12 bases between the two ends. Germline V CDR1 and CDR2: SEHNR, FQNEAQ (reference sequence). The CDR3 extends over 15 amino acids. CDR3: CASSPYGPNTGELFF. As DNA, the CDR3 is TGTGCCAGCAGCCCCTACGGACCTAACACCGGGGAGCTGTTTTTT.

The rearrangement links TRBV6-1 to TRBJ2-7, with 7 bases identical to TRBD2. There are 16 residues in the CDR3. With 9 bases clipped from V and 5 bases from J, the junction kept 19 bases outside the gene matches. Germline V gene sequence: CDR1 MNHNS, CDR2 SASEGT. CDR3 nucleotides: TGTGCCAGTACCCAAGGGTGGGCGGGAGACCCGCACGAGCAGTACTTC. Protein product: CASTQGWAGDPHEQYF.

This clonotype has only a few counts. The chain is built from TRBV27 and TRBJ2-5; D gene uncertain. The CDR3 sequence is 13 residues long. Germline V CDR1 and CDR2: MNHEY, SMNVEV (reference sequence). Trimming cost V 2 bases and J 1 base, with 5 bases left between them. The CDR3 loop reads CASSLGFQETQYF. The CDR3 DNA sequence: TGTGCCAGCAGTTTAGGGTTCCAAGAGACCCAGTACTTC.

This sequence joins TRBV5-1 and TRBJ1-1; possibly TRBD1 for D (5 bases). CDR3 length: 15 amino acids. CDR1 is SGHRS and CDR2 is YFSETQ in the germline V gene. The V gene lost 4 bases and the J gene lost 1 base, with 14 bases spanning the gap. DNA for the CDR3: TGCGCCAGCAGCGTCTATGGCCAGGGGAACACTGAAGCTTTCTTT. Protein product: CASSVYGQGNTEAFF.

The rearrangement uses TRBV20-1 and TRBJ2-3, with 8 bases lining up with TRBD2. Germline V gene sequence: CDR1 DFQATT, CDR2 SNEGSKA (reference sequence). This CDR3 has 13 residues. V shed 6 bases and J 2 bases; nucleotides not matched to a gene: 4. The CDR3: CSATSGNTDTQYF. The CDR3 DNA sequence: TGCAGTGCCACTAGCGGAAACACAGATACGCAGTATTTT.